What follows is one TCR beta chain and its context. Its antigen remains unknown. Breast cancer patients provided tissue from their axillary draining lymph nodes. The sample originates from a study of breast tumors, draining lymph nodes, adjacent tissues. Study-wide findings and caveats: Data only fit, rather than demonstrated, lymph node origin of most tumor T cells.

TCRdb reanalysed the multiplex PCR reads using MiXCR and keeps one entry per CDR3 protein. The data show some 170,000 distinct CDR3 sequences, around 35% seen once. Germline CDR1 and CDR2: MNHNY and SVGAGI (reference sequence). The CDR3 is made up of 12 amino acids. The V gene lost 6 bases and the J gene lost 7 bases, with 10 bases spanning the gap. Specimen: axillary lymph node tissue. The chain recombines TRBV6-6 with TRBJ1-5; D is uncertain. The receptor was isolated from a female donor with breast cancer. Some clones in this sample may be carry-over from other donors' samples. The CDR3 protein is CASSVVNQPQHF. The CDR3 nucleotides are TGTGCCAGCAGCGTGGTTAACCAGCCCCAGCATTTT.